This T cell receptor (beta chain) comes out of a study of radiotherapy plus CTLA-4 blockade in lung cancer. Study-level background: Among all patients, 18% showed objective responses, while 30% to 35% had disease control.

Profiling relied on immunoSEQ multiplex PCR, and the TCRdb table lists in-frame clones only, not all of them. The sample shows approximately 89,000 clones, 60% to 85% of them seen only once. This CDR3 contains 13 residues. Losses at the gene ends were 4 bases for V and 7 bases for J; bases not matched to a gene: 6. CDR1 is SGHNT and CDR2 is YYREEE in the germline V gene (reference sequence). Broader study findings: Subsequent to radiotherapy plus ipilimumab, tumor-derived TCR clones underwent expansion in blood. How blood T cell clones changed early, along with interferon-beta, reportedly forecast response best.

Chemo-refractory metastatic non-small-cell lung cancer patients underwent focal radiation alongside CTLA-4 blockade with ipilimumab. On this clone: No antigen is known for it.

The chain combines TRBV5-4 with TRBJ2-7, with 9 positions matching TRBD2. The sequence was obtained from a human donor with non-small cell lung cancer who had a partial response to radiotherapy plus ipilimumab. Some clones in this sample may be carry-over from other donors' samples. The sample consisted of peripheral blood, taken from a patient treated with radiotherapy plus ipilimumab. The CDR3 spells CASSEGLAREQYF. Written as DNA, the CDR3 is TGTGCCAGCAGCGAAGGACTAGCGAGGGAGCAGTACTTC.